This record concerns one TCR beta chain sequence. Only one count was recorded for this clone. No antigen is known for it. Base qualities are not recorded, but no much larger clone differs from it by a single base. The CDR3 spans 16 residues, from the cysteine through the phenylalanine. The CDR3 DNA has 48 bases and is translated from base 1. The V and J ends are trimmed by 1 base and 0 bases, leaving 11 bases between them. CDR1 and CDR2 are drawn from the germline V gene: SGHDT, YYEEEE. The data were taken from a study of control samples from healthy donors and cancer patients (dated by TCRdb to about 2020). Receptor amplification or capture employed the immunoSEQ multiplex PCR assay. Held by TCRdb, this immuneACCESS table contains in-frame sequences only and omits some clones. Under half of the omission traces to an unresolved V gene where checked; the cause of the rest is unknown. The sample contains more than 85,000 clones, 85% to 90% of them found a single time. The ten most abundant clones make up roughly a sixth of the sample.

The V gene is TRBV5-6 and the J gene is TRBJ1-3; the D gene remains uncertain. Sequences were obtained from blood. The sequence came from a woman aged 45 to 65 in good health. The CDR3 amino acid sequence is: CASSLYSGTSGNTIYF. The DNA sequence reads TGTGCCAGCAGCTTGTATTCAGGTACCTCTGGAAACACCATATATTTT.